The rows below give T cell receptor beta chains drawn from one sample of a study of blood T cell repertoires in COVID-19. The repertoire was sequenced with immunoSEQ multiplex PCR; TCRdb's copy has only in-frame clones and lacks some. Among approximately 300,000 clones, approximately 90% were seen once, and the ten largest hold about 2.5%. Sample: peripheral blood. The receptors originated from a man younger than 35 with active or convalescent COVID-19. CDR3s include the opening cysteine and the closing phenylalanine or tryptophan.

length,V,CDR3
17,TRBV4-1,CASSQDGQGRYTGELFF
13,TRBV28,CASSTPGRYGYTF
14,TRBV6-5,CASTRAPGGETQYF
13,TRBV29-1,CSVEGHAFDGYTF
13,TRBV19,CATGHYSYNEQFF
17,TRBV4-1,CASSQDPRGRIAYEQYF
13,TRBV6-5,CASTQTGSETQYF
17,TRBV20-1,CSASFVRAGRTYNEQFF
14,TRBV3-1/TRBV3-2,CASSPADRSTEAFF
14,TRBV5-1,CASSFRGATDTQYF
15,TRBV6-5,CASSPGTSGSNEQFF
13,TRBV19,CASSMRAQGPQHF
14,TRBV12-5,CASADDRLSYEQYF
14,TRBV5-1,CASNPSELNTEAFF
14,TRBV6-5,CASSPDRVGEKLFF
15,TRBV5-1,CASSPRTGDSYEQYF
14,TRBV5-1,CASSLAAGDYGYTF
18,TRBV21-1,CASSRRTSGRPSSYEQYF
15,TRBV14,CASSHRGPNTGELFF
13,TRBV5-4,CASSLVAGNEQFF
15,TRBV28,CASSPQQGMNTEAFF
14,TRBV5-1,CASSAGQPNTEAFF
15,TRBV9,CASSVAWESIYEQYF
15,TRBV5-5,CASSFFAGYNQPQHF
15,TRBV11-2,CASSVPRGFTDTQYF
17,TRBV11-2,CASSSLAGGPGTGELFF
13,TRBV2,CASRSGFMKTQYF
15,TRBV4-3,CASSKGARGSEKLFF
16,TRBV7-8,CASSANRGPGGYEQYF
15,TRBV11-2,CASSLATTVNTEAFF
14,TRBV5-6,CASSAGTGSQPQHF
17,TRBV27,CASSLSKLSGINNEQFF
17,TRBV5-1,CASSLGLAARKGDEQYF
14,TRBV7-9,CASSPFVQGRGYTF
13,TRBV18,CASSQGGNQPQHF
14,TRBV29-1,CSAIAGSSYNEQFF
15,TRBV4-1,CASSPTDGVAYEQYF
14,TRBV20-1,CSASVSLSTDTQYF